This T cell receptor (beta chain) is from a study of beta chain features in type 1 diabetes. This clone was found a few times. V lost 2 bases and J 5 bases, leaving 7 bases between the germline ends. CDR1 SEHNR and CDR2 FQNEAQ come from the germline V gene (reference sequence). The CDR3 loop spans 12 amino acids. Expressed TCRB transcripts were sequenced after all isolated RNA was converted to cDNA. Using immunoSEQ multiplex PCR, the repertoire was profiled, and TCRdb retains in-frame clones only, with some absent. The sample includes about 350,000 clones, around a fifth of them seen just once. Sample: naive CD4+ T cells from blood. This clonotype originated in a woman aged 18 to 35 in good health. The J gene is TRBJ2-7, the V gene TRBV7-9; a weak D match, TRBD1 (6 bases). In DNA, the CDR3 is TGTGCCAGCAGCTTATACAGGGACGAGCAGTACTTC. Protein: CASSLYRDEQYF.